This T cell receptor (beta chain) was sequenced in a study of CD8 T cells in Susac syndrome. Random hexamers were used to reverse transcribe roughly 0.45 to 1 ug of RNA. TCRdb recomputed calls from the immunoSEQ multiplex PCR reads with MiXCR, one row per CDR3 protein. The data show around 170,000 distinct CDR3 sequences, approximately 95% seen once. Germline CDR1 reads GTSNPN; CDR2 reads SVGIG (reference sequence). With 0 bases removed from V and 4 bases from J, the gap between germline ends came to 7 bases. The CDR3 covers 13 residues. TEMRA cells were enriched by FACS, and CD4+ and CD8+ T cells were negatively isolated.

Source material: CD8+ T cells from PBMCs. The sequence was obtained from a human donor with Susac syndrome. The chain links TRBV30 to TRBJ2-1; weak D call: TRBD1 (5 bases). The CDR3 here is CAWSVTGYNEQFF. The CDR3 DNA reads as TGTGCCTGGAGTGTAACAGGTTACAATGAGCAGTTCTTC.